This T cell receptor (beta chain) appears in the sequencing data of a study of blood T cell repertoires in COVID-19 (dated by TCRdb to the early 2020s). Describing the broader study: Samples covering the acute and convalescent phases of COVID-19 were provided by collaborators in the United States, Italy and Spain. The prospective study material was composed of cDNA or gDNA derived from T cells, B-cell-depleted T cells, or PBMCs. The repertoires were released in a freely available public database intended as a resource for research on the immune response to SARS-CoV-2. Where available, HLA class I and class II types were obtained from metadata supplied by the sample provider rather than from assay-based typing. The samples were drawn from two sources: the first 160 participants of the ongoing ImmuneRACE study, and about 1,300 subjects contributed by 6 global collaborators. Sample metadata almost always included a de-identified subject ID, COVID-19 status, age in years and sex. Deeply sampled blood TCRbeta repertoires from subjects exposed to, actively infected with, or recovered from COVID-19 were included in the dataset.

TCRbeta CDR3 regions were amplified from genomic DNA using the immunoSEQ Assay, a bias-controlled multiplex PCR. The source study handled its data this way. The number of nucleated cells in each sample was estimated by amplification of reference gene primers within the assay. To quantify the absolute abundance of each unique TCRbeta CDR3 rearrangement, sequence reads were collapsed and filtered. For each sample, productive Simpson clonality was calculated as the square root of Simpson's diversity index over productive rearrangements. TCRdb retrieved this table from immuneACCESS and kept in-frame rearrangements only. Not all clones are present; in checked studies, unresolved V genes account for under half, and no reason is known for the remainder. V, J and clone size are those of that table, while D and trimming were read from the DNA. This sample is represented by hundreds of thousands of clones; 65% to 90% of them were singletons. 10% to 15% of the sample lies in the top ten.

Results and caveats for the whole study, not just this receptor: The amount of clinical and demographic metadata varied by source and participant and was provided uncurated.

Collaborating institutions collected whole blood in K2EDTA tubes following their own protocols. For TCRbeta analysis, collaborator samples were shipped as frozen whole blood, as isolated PBMCs, or as DNA extracted from either sample type. In the case of this clone: Its target antigen remains unknown. The record has no base qualities; no much larger clone is one base away.

The CDR3, cysteine through phenylalanine, is 15 amino acids long. Here the CDR3 DNA is all that survives: 45 bases in frame from base 1. Taken from the germline V gene, the CDR1 and CDR2 loops are MDHEN and SYDVKM. V drops 6 bases and J drops 8 bases, leaving 20 bases in between. The source material was peripheral blood. The clonotype was recovered from a human donor in a cohort sampled during active COVID-19. The chain employs TRBV28 and TRBJ1-5; a tentative D match to TRBD1 spans 6 bases. The DNA sequence reads TGTGCCAGCAGACTTACCCCAGGGGTTGGTGAGCCCCAGCATTTT. It translates as CASRLTPGVGEPQHF.